The 14 T cell receptor beta chains below all came from one sample that was sequenced in a study of human T cells and chemical hapten exposure. Time point: patch test 3, about 24 weeks after DPC sensitization. Treatment defined: therapeutic diphenylcyclopropenone sensitization with weekly scalp DPC. TCRdb used MiXCR to reprocess the RACE reads, holding one entry per CDR3 protein. Of some 52,000 distinct CDR3 sequences listed, more than 9.5% were seen once; the top ten hold approximately 16%. The sequences come from whole blood, collected in connection with sensitization to the hapten diphenylcyclopropenone (DPC). The receptor set was obtained from a woman aged 40 to 50 with alopecia areata. Some clones in this sample may be carry-over from other donors' samples.

This clonotype was observed many times. The CDR3, as DNA: TGCAGTGCTAGAGATCAAGGAGGACTGTACGAGCAGTACTTC. This sequence encodes CSARDQGGLYEQYF. The chain employs TRBV20-1 and TRBJ2-7; possibly TRBD2 for D (5 bases). Germline V lookup: CDR1 DFQATT, CDR2 SNEGSKA (reference sequence). Deletions cut 0 bases from V and 4 bases from J, with 13 bases between. The CDR3 extends over 14 amino acids.

The CDR3 loop is CASKPGLAGGKETQYF. The CDR3 nucleotides read TGTGCCAGCAAACCGGGACTAGCGGGGGGAAAAGAGACCCAGTACTTC. The chain links TRBV2 to TRBJ2-5; TRBD2 matches 15 bases. The V and J ends lost 7 bases and 3 bases, in that order; junction bases with no gene match: 6. The germline CDR1 and CDR2 sequences are SNHLY and FYNNEI. The CDR3 sequence is 16 residues long. Using reference TRBV2 and TRBJ2-5 for the parts outside the CDR3, the full variable domain is EPEVTQTPSHQVTQMGQEVILRCVPISNHLYFYWYRQILGQKVEFLVSFYNNEISEKSEIFDDQFSVERPDGSNFTLKIRSTKLEDSAMYFCASKPGLAGGKETQYFGPGTRLLVL.

The sample holds a few counts of this clonotype. The chain links TRBV27 to TRBJ1-1, with D tentatively TRBD1 (5 bases). CDR1 is MNHEY, CDR2 SMNVEV, per germline (reference sequence). Deletions cut 2 bases from V and 1 base from J, with 8 bases between. The CDR3 consists of 14 residues. The CDR3 loop is CASSLSQGNTEAFF. CDR3 bases: TGTGCCAGCAGTTTAAGTCAGGGGAACACTGAAGCTTTCTTT.

This chain connects TRBV27 to TRBJ1-4; D is unclear. Looked up from germline, CDR1 is MNHEY and CDR2 is SMNVEV (reference sequence). The CDR3 length is 18 residues. Trimming took off 7 bases at V and 6 bases at J, with 27 bases between the two ends. This chain's CDR3 is CASTPIGHLTPGDEKLFF. Here the CDR3 DNA reads TGTGCCAGCACTCCCATCGGGCACCTCACACCCGGGGATGAAAAACTGTTTTTT.

This clonotype was observed many times. This sequence joins TRBV4-1 and TRBJ1-1; the D gene is possibly TRBD1 (6 bases). This CDR3 is built from 16 residues. Per the germline V gene, CDR1 is MGHRA and CDR2 is YSYEKL. The V and J ends lost 4 bases and 4 bases respectively, with 19 bases between them. The CDR3 reads CASSPNPGGPGTEAFF. In DNA form, the CDR3 reads TGCGCCAGCAGCCCTAATCCCGGGGGGCCGGGCACTGAAGCTTTCTTT.

A few counts support this clonotype. This chain joins TRBV6-1 and TRBJ2-7, with D perhaps matching TRBD2 (6 bases). The germline V gene has CDR1 MNHNS and CDR2 SASEGT. V lost 1 base and J 2 bases, leaving 12 bases between the germline ends. The CDR3 runs to 15 residues. CDR3 coding DNA: TGTGCCAGCAGTGAAGAAGGGACTGGGACCTACGAGCAGTACTTC. This codes for CASSEEGTGTYEQYF.

This clonotype was seen at least ten times. The chain uses TRBV6-2 or TRBV6-3 and TRBJ2-7, with D possibly matching TRBD2 (6 bases). Germline-derived CDR1 and CDR2 are MNHEY and SVGEGT. CDR3 length: 14 residues. The germline V and J ends were trimmed by 5 bases and 6 bases, with 17 bases remaining between them. The CDR3 reads CASSPGGGSSEQYF. The CDR3 DNA sequence: TGTGCCAGCAGTCCCGGGGGTGGATCGTCCGAGCAGTACTTC.

The gene calls are TRBV7-2 and TRBJ2-7; 10 positions match TRBD2. The CDR3 is 15 amino acids. Germline-derived CDR1 and CDR2 are SGHTA and FQGNSA. V shed 4 bases, J shed 3 bases, and the junction held 6 bases outside the gene matches. CDR3 DNA: TGTGCCAGCAGCTCACGCTCTAGCGGGGGCTACGAGCAGTACTTC. It translates to CASSSRSSGGYEQYF.

This clonotype was seen only a few times. The V and J genes are TRBV7-9 and TRBJ1-3; weak D call: TRBD1 (5 bases). The CDR3 sequence is 14 residues long. V gave up 0 bases and J gave up 7 bases, with 10 bases separating them. Germline CDR1 and CDR2: SEHNR and FQNEAQ (reference sequence). Written as DNA, the CDR3 is TGTGCCAGCAGCTTAGCGGGGGTCCGGAACACCATATATTTT. Translated, it gives CASSLAGVRNTIYF.

This clonotype occurred a few times. This rearrangement joins TRBV29-1 to TRBJ2-7; D may match TRBD1 or TRBD2 (6 bases each). Per the germline V gene, CDR1 is SQVTM and CDR2 is ANQGSEA. The CDR3 extends over 12 amino acids. Trimming stripped 4 bases from V and 4 bases from J, with 11 bases between. CDR3 in amino acids: CSVGGTPYEQYF. The CDR3 bases are TGCAGCGTTGGCGGGACACCTTACGAGCAGTACTTC.

This clonotype was observed many times. The chain employs TRBV7-6 and TRBJ1-1; D is undetermined. This CDR3 region has 13 residues. Trimming shortened V by 0 bases and J by 8 bases, and 10 bases separated the two germline ends. Germline-derived CDR1 and CDR2 are SGHVS and FNYEAQ. The chain's CDR3 is CASSLAPAGEAFF. In DNA, the CDR3 is TGTGCCAGCAGCTTAGCCCCGGCCGGCGAAGCTTTCTTT.

This clonotype was seen a few times. The genes are TRBV7-8 and TRBJ1-1; no reliable D call. Looked up from germline, CDR1 is SGHVS and CDR2 is FQNEAQ. The CDR3 contains 14 residues. V was clipped by 1 base and J by 2 bases, with 8 bases between them. The DNA of the CDR3 is TGTGCCAGCAGCTTAGGGGCCTTTAACACTGAAGCTTTCTTT. Its protein is CASSLGAFNTEAFF.

This clonotype was recorded many times. The rearrangement uses TRBV6-5 and TRBJ1-2; TRBD1 is a possible D gene (5 bases). Between the trimmed V and J ends, which lost 8 bases and 2 bases, there was a span of 9 bases. Germline values: CDR1 MNHEY, CDR2 SVGAGI. CDR3 length equals 12 residues. As DNA, the CDR3 is TGTGCCAGCGCAGCAGGGAACTATGGCTACACCTTC. Translated, it gives CASAAGNYGYTF.

The chain joins TRBV2 to TRBJ2-6; D unresolved. Per the germline V gene, CDR1 is SNHLY and CDR2 is FYNNEI. The CDR3 contains 14 residues. Trimming removed 5 bases from V and 4 bases from J, with 9 bases in between. Written as DNA, the CDR3 is TGTGCCAGCAGTTCGACGGAGGGGGCCAACGTCCTGACTTTC. Protein product: CASSSTEGANVLTF.